Sequencing of this T cell receptor beta chain was carried out in a study of blood T cell repertoires in COVID-19. On the study more broadly: Samples taken during acute and convalescent COVID-19 were collected in the United States, Italy and Spain. From T cells, B-cell-depleted T cells, or PBMCs came the material, which was cDNA or gDNA.

The authors' processing: From reference gene primer amplification, estimates of nucleated cell counts were derived. The method was immunoSEQ multiplex PCR; TCRdb's version includes in-frame clones alone and lacks a portion of them. The DNA was the basis for D and trimming; V, J and clone size are from that table. The sample consists of fewer than 250,000 clones, around nine tenths of them appearing once. V lost 1 base, J lost 6 bases, and 7 bases stayed unmatched. This CDR3 has 14 residues. Germline loops: CDR1 SGHNT, CDR2 YYREEE (reference sequence). Sequenced sample: peripheral blood. The sequence came from a man aged 55 to 70 with acute or convalescent COVID-19. The V call is TRBV5-4, the J call TRBJ2-7; TRBD1 aligns across 7 bases. The CDR3 here is CASSLWQGDSEQYF. The CDR3 DNA sequence: TGTGCCAGCAGCTTGTGGCAGGGGGATTCCGAGCAGTACTTC.